This T cell receptor (beta chain) was recorded in a study of control samples from healthy donors and cancer patients. Here immunoSEQ multiplex PCR was the method, and the copy in TCRdb shows in-frame clones only, minus some. The sample contains 170,000 or so clones, just over 90% of which appear only once. The CDR3 contains 16 residues. Trimming stripped 1 base from V and 5 bases from J, with 12 bases between. Germline V lookup: CDR1 ENHRY, CDR2 SYGVKD. Sequenced material: blood. The V gene is TRBV10-3, the J gene TRBJ1-6; maybe TRBD1 (5 bases). This receptor was identified in a man aged 25-45 years in good health. The CDR3 protein is CAISEYVGGNNSPLHF. The CDR3 DNA is TGTGCCATCAGTGAGTACGTGGGGGGGAATAATTCACCCCTCCACTTT.